The clone carrying this T cell receptor (beta chain) has a handful of counts. Its antigen is as yet unknown. After constant-region reverse-primer amplification, full-length variable regions underwent semi-nested PCR with Nested Universal Primer A. TCRdb reanalysed the 5' RACE reads using MiXCR and keeps one entry per CDR3 protein. This table has 62,000 or so distinct CDR3 sequences, under 25% appearing once. Study results and limitations: Tumor memory CD4+ T cell TCR gene usage was found to cluster with blood and lymph node memory CD4+ cells and with lymph node naive CD4+ cells. Whole repertoires were not studied in the larger cohort, only one V-J beta rearrangement.

Germline V CDR1 and CDR2: MNHEY, SMNVEV (reference sequence). After removal of 7 bases from V and 6 bases from J, the junction contained 14 bases not matched to a gene. The CDR3 runs to 16 residues. This chain uses TRBV27 with TRBJ2-7; 11 nucleotides agree with TRBD1. This clonotype was obtained from a female donor with breast cancer. Sequenced input: memory CD4+ T cells sorted from a lymph node. The subset here: memory CD4+ T cells, CD4+CD45RO+CD25-. The CDR3 sequence: CASTKCQDRGQGEQYF. CDR3 nucleotide sequence: TGTGCCAGCACCAAGTGCCAGGACAGGGGGCAGGGCGAGCAGTACTTC.